This T cell receptor beta chain was sequenced for a study of blood T cells in healthy people across ages. This clonotype occurred a few times. The target antigen is unknown. Peripheral blood from each donor was collected in a volume of 9.5 to 10 milliliters. With a J-beta primer mix and a sample-barcoded 5' primer, a second PCR ran roughly 6 to 11 cycles. TCRdb analysed the 5' RACE reads with MiXCR anew, one entry per CDR3 protein. This sample has 1.2 million to 1.5 million distinct CDR3 sequences, with 45% to 70% found just once. CDR1 MGHRA and CDR2 YSYEKL come from the germline V gene. V lost 1 base and J lost 1; bases outside the gene matches: 4. This CDR3 has 17 residues. Study-level points and caveats: PBMCs went unsorted, and a conclusive naive versus antigen-experienced comparison was therefore prevented. The long-lived group displayed more naive CD4+ cells, plus higher diversity, than the aged donors did. Older individuals had lower TCR beta diversity per million T cells (the decline was roughly linear).

The TCR was taken from a man younger than 35 in good health. The specimen sequenced was blood. The chain combines TRBV4-1 with TRBJ2-7, with 13 bases that match TRBD2. The CDR3 loop is CASSQVLAGGISYEQYF. As DNA, the CDR3 is TGCGCCAGCAGCCAAGTACTAGCGGGAGGGATTTCCTACGAGCAGTACTTC.